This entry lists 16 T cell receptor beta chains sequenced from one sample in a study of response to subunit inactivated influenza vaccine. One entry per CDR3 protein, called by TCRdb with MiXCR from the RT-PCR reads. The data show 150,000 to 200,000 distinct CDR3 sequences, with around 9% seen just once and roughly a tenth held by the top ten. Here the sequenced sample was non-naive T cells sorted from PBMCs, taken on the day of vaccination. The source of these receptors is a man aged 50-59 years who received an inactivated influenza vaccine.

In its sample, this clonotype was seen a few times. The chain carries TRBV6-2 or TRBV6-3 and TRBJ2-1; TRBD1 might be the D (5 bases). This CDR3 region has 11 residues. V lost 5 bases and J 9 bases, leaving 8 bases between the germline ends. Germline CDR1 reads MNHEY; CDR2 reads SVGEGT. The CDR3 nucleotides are TGTGCCAGCAGTCAGGGTCGTGAGCAGTTCTTC. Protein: CASSQGREQFF.

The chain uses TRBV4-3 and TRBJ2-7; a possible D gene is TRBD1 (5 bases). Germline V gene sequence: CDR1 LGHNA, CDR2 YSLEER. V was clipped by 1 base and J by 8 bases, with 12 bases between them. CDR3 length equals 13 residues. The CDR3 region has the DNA TGCGCCAGCAGCCAAGCCGCAGGGTTGAAGCAGTACTTC. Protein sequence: CASSQAAGLKQYF.

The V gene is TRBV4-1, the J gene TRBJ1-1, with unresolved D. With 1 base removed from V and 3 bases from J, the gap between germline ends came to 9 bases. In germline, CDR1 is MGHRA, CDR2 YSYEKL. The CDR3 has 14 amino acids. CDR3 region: CASSQGFADTEAFF. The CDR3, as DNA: TGCGCCAGCAGCCAAGGGTTTGCAGACACTGAAGCTTTCTTT.

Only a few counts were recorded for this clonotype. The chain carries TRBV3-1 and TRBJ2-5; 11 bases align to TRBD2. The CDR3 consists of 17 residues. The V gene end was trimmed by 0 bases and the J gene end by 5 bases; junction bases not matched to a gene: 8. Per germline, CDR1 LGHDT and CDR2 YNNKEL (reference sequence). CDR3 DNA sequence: TGTGCCAGCAGCCAAGAATGGCTAGCGGGAGGTGGTGAGACCCAGTACTTC. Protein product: CASSQEWLAGGGETQYF.

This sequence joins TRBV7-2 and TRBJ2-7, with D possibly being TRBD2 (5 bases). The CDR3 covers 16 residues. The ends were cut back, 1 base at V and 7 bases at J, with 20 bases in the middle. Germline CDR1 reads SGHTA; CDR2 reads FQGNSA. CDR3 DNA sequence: TGTGCCAGCAGCTTAGAGAATGGCGGCAGAACGGGGGAGCAGTACTTC. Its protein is CASSLENGGRTGEQYF.

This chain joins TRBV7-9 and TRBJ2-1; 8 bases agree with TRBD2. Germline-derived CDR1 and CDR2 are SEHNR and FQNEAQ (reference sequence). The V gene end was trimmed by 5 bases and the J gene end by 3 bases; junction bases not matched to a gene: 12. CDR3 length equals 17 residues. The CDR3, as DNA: TGTGCCAGCAGCCCAGCTGGGGTAGCGGGGCGCTACAATGAGCAGTTCTTC. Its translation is CASSPAGVAGRYNEQFF.

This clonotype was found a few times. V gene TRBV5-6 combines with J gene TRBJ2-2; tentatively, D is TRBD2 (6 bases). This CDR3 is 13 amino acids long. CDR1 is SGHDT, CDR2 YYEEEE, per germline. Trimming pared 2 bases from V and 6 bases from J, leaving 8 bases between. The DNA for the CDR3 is TGTGCCAGCAGCTTATGGGGGGCCGGGGAGCTGTTTTTT. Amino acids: CASSLWGAGELFF.

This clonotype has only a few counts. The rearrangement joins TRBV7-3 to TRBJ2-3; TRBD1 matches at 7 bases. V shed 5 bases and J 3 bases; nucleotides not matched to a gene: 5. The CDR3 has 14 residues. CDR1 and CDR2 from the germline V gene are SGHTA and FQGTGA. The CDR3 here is CASSTGTATDTQYF. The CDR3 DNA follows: TGTGCCAGCAGCACCGGGACAGCGACAGATACGCAGTATTTT. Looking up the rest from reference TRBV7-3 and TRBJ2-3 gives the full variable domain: GAGVSQTPSNKVTEKGKYVELRCDPISGHTALYWYRQSLGQGPEFLIYFQGTGAADDSGLPNDRFFAVRPEGSVSTLKIQRTERGDSAVYLCASSTGTATDTQYFGPGTRLTVL.

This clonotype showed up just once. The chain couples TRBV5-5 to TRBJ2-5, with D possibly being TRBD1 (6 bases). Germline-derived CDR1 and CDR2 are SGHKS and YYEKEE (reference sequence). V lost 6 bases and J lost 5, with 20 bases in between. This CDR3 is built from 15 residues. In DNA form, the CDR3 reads TGTGCCAGCACCAGGGGTGGCAGATCCTACGAGACCCAGTACTTC. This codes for CASTRGGRSYETQYF.

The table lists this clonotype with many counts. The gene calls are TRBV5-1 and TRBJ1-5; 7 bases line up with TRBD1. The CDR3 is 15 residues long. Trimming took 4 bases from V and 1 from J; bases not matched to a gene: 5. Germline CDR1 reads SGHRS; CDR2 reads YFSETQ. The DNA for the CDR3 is TGCGCCAGCAGCATAGGGACAGCAAGCAATCAGCCCCAGCATTTT. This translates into CASSIGTASNQPQHF.

The CDR3 DNA reads as TGCAGCGTTGGAGAGTCAGAAGATGCCTCTGGGGCCAACGTCCTGACTTTC. Translation: CSVGESEDASGANVLTF. This rearrangement joins TRBV29-1 to TRBJ2-6; D uncertain. The germline CDR1 and CDR2 sequences are SQVTM and ANQGSEA. The CDR3 sequence is 17 residues long. V was cut by 4 bases and J by 0 bases, with 16 bases left in between.

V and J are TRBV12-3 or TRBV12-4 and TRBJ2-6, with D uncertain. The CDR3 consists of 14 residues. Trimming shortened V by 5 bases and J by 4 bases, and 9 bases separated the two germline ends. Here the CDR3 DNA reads TGTGCCAGCAGTCCCCCCAGCGGGGCCAACGTCCTGACTTTC. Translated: CASSPPSGANVLTF.

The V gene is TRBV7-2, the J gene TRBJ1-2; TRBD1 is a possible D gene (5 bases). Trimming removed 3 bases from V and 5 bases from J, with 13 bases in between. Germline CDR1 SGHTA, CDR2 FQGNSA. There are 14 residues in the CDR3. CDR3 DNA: TGTGCCAGCAGCTTTAGTGGGGCTATGTATGGCTACACCTTC. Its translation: CASSFSGAMYGYTF.

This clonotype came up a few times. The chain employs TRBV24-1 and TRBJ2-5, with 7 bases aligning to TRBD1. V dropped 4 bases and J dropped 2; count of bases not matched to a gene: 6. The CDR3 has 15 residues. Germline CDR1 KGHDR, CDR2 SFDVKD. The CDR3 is CATSENRDSQETQYF. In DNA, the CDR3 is TGTGCCACCAGTGAGAACCGGGACAGTCAAGAGACCCAGTACTTC.

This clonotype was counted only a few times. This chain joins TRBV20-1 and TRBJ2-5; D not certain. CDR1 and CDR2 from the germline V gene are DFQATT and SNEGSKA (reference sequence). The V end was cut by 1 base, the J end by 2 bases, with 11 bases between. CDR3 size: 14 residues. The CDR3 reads CSARVVGSQETQYF. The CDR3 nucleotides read TGCAGTGCTAGAGTAGTGGGTTCTCAAGAGACCCAGTACTTC.

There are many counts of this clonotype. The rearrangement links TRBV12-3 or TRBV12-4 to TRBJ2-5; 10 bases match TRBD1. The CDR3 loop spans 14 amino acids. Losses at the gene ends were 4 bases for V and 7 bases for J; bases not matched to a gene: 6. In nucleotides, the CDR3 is TGTGCCAGCAGTTCGGGACAGGGGTTTGGGACCCAGTACTTC. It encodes CASSSGQGFGTQYF.